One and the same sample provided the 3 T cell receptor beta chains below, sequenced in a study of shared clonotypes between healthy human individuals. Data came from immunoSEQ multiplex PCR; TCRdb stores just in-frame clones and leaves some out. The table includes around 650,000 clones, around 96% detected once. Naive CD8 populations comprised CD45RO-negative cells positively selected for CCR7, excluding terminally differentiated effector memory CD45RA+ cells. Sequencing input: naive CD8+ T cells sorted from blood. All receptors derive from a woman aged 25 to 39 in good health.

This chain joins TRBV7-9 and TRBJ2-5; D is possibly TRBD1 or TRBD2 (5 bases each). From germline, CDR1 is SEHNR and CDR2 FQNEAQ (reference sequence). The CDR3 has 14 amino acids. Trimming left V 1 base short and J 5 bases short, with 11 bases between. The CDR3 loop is CASSLGGVRETQYF. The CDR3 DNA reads TGTGCCAGCAGCTTAGGAGGGGTTAGGGAGACCCAGTACTTC.

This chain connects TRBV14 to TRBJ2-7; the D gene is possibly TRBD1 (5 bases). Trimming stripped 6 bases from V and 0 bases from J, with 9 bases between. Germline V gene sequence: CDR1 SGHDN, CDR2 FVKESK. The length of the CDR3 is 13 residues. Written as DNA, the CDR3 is TGTGCCAGCAGACTCAGGGACTCCTACGAGCAGTACTTC. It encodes CASRLRDSYEQYF.

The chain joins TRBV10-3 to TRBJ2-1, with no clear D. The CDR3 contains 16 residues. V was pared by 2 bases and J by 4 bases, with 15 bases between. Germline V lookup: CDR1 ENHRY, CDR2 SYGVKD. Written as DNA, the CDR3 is TGTGCCATCAGTGAGCCACCCCTTAGTGGGTACAATGAGCAGTTCTTC. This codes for CAISEPPLSGYNEQFF.